This TCR beta chain was recorded in a study of T-cell memory formation after mild COVID-19. Study-wide points: Several responding clones turned up in pre-infection memory, indicating that cross-reactive memory may have taken part.

This clonotype was found a few times. Its antigen remains unidentified. MiXCR, applied by TCRdb to the 5' RACE reads, yields one record per CDR3 protein. The sample contains 200,000 to 300,000 distinct CDR3 sequences, around 17% of which appear only once. V lost 0 bases and J lost 6, with 9 bases in between. The CDR3 has 13 amino acids. Germline V gene lookup returns CDR1 SGHRS and CDR2 YFSETQ. The chain has TRBV5-1 and TRBJ1-2, with TRBD1 as a possible D gene (5 bases). Sequencing input: PBMCs or a T cell subset sorted from them (not recorded which). The source of this sequence is a young man who had mild COVID-19 (a few samples of this study predate the infection). Cell type and time point are not known. CDR3 coding DNA: TGCGCCAGCAGCTTGGTAGGGGATAATGGCTACACCTTC. Amino acid sequence: CASSLVGDNGYTF.